This T cell receptor beta chain was retrieved from a study of CD8 T cells in ankylosing spondylitis. Study-level points and caveats: It was reported that disease-linked clones were significantly enriched in matched ankylosing spondylitis synovial fluid. Made up of under 10 highly homologous variants, a TCR beta motif appeared characteristic of ankylosing spondylitis blood.

Each CDR3 protein gets one entry after TCRdb re-called the 5' RACE reads with MiXCR. The sample holds about 460,000 distinct CDR3 sequences, roughly 5.3% seen once. The CDR3 runs 15 residues. Per germline, CDR1 MDHEN and CDR2 SYDVKM. Trimming left V 10 bases short and J 0 bases short, with 16 bases between. This clonotype was seen repeatedly, ten times or more. Its antigen remains unidentified. The origin of this receptor is a male donor with ankylosing spondylitis. V usage is TRBV28 and J usage is TRBJ1-3; D unclear. The specimen was blood, either unsorted or a sorted T cell fraction (not recorded which). The CDR3 DNA reads TGTGCCACCCATAGGGCTGATTTCTCTGGAAACACCATATATTTT. Amino acid sequence: CATHRADFSGNTIYF.